This TCR beta chain was profiled in a study of blood T cell repertoires in COVID-19 (dated by TCRdb to 2020 to 2022). At the level of the whole study: Collaborator samples came from the United States, Italy and Spain and covered acute and convalescent phases of COVID-19. The material from the prospective study consisted of cDNA or gDNA derived from T cells, B-cell-depleted T cells, or PBMCs. The dataset comprised deeply sampled blood TCRbeta repertoires from subjects exposed to, actively infected with, or recovered from COVID-19. The repertoires were released in a freely available public database intended as a resource for research on the immune response to SARS-CoV-2. Samples were obtained from the ongoing ImmuneRACE study (first 160 participants) and from 1,254 subjects provided by 6 global collaborators. Sample metadata almost always included a de-identified subject ID, COVID-19 status, age in years and sex. Where available, HLA class I and class II types were obtained from metadata supplied by the sample provider rather than from assay-based typing. Broader findings and caveats from the paper: The amount of clinical and demographic metadata varied by source and participant and was provided uncurated.

TCRbeta CDR3 regions were amplified from genomic DNA by means of the immunoSEQ Assay, a bias-controlled multiplex PCR. Per the source publication's procedure: Within the assay, amplification of reference gene primers was used to estimate how many nucleated cells each sample contained. Sequence reads were collapsed and filtered to measure the absolute abundance of every unique TCRbeta CDR3 rearrangement. For each sample, productive Simpson clonality was calculated as the square root of Simpson's diversity index across productive rearrangements. Entries here come from immuneACCESS through TCRdb and include only in-frame sequences with V and J called. Some clones fail to appear in such tables; in the studies checked, an unresolved V gene covers under half of the shortfall, and the cause of the remainder is unknown. The V and J calls and clone size were taken over from that table, and D and trimming were inferred from the DNA. The sample records roughly 200,000 clones, under 80% of which are singletons. The ten largest clones add up to roughly 13% of the sample.

Another Seattle source contributed samples from volunteer blood donors who had recovered from COVID-19. Each collaborating institution followed its own protocols to collect whole blood in K2EDTA tubes. For TCRbeta analysis, collaborators shipped samples as frozen whole blood, isolated PBMCs, or DNA extracted from either of those sample types. Notes on this clone: Its specific antigen is unknown. No much larger clone exists at a distance of one base, and base qualities are not known.

Sequencing input: peripheral blood. This receptor was identified in a man in his fifties who had recovered from COVID-19.

The CDR3 protein is CASSQQGTWGGERDNEQFF. The nucleotide sequence reads TGTGCCAGCAGCCAACAGGGAACGTGGGGCGGGGAGCGAGACAATGAGCAGTTCTTC. The chain couples TRBV14 to TRBJ2-1, and TRBD2 may be the D gene, going by 6 matching bases. From the cysteine through the phenylalanine, the CDR3 covers 19 amino acids. The entry retains the CDR3 DNA only, 57 bases that are in frame from base 1. The trim is 2 bases for V and 5 bases for J, with a gap of 25 bases between the germline ends. The germline V gene gives CDR1 as SGHDN and CDR2 as FVKESK. Beyond the CDR3, the reference TRBV14 and TRBJ2-1 genes provide the residues; the full variable domain reads: EAGVTQFPSHSVIEKGQTVTLRCDPISGHDNLYWYRRVMGKEIKFLLHFVKESKQDESGMPNNRFLAERTGGTYSTLKVQPAELEDSGVYFCASSQQGTWGGERDNEQFFGPGTRLTVL.